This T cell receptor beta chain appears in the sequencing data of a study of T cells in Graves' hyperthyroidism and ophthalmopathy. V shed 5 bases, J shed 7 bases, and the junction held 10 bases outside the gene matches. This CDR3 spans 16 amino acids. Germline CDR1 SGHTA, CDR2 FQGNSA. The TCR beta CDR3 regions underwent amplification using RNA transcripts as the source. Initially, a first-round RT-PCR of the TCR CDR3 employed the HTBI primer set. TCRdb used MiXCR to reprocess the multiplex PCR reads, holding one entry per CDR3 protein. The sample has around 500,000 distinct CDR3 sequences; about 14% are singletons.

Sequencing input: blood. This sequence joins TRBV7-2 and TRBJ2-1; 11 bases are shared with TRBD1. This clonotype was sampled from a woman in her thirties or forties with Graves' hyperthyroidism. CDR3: CASSLQTGTGGNEQFF. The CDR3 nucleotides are TGTGCCAGCAGCCTTCAAACCGGGACAGGGGGGAATGAGCAGTTCTTC.